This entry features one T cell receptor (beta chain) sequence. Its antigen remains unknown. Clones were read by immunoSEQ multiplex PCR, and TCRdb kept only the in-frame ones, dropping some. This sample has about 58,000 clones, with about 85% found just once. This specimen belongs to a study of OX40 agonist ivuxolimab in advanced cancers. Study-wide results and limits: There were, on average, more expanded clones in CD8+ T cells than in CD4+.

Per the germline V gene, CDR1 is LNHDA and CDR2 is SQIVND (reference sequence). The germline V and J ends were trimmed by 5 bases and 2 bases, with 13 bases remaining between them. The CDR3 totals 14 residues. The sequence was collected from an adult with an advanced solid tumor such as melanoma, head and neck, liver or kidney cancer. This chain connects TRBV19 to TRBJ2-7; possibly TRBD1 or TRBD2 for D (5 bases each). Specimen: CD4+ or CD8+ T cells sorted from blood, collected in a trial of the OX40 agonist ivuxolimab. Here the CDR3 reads CASSFIPGPYEQYF. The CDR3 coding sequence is TGTGCCAGTAGTTTTATTCCGGGGCCCTACGAGCAGTACTTC.